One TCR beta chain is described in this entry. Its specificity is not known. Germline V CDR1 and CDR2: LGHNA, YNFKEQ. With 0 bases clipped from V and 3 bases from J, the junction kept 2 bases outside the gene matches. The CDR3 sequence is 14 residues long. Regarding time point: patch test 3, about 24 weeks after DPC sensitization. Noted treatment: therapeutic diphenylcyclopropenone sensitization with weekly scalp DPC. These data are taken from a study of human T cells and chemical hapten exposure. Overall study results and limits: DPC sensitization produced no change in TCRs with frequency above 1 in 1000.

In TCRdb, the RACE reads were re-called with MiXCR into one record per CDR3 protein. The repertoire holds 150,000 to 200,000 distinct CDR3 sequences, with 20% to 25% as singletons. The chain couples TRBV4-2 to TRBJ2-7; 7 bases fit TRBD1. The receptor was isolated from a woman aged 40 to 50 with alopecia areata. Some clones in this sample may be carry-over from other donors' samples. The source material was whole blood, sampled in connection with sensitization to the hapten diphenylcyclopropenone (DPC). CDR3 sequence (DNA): TGTGCCAGCAGCCAAGAGAGACAGGGCTACGAGCAGTACTTC. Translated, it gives CASSQERQGYEQYF.